This T cell receptor beta chain was sequenced during a study of cytomegalovirus exposure and HLA in healthy donors. The PCR ran on 60 Vbeta and 13 Jbeta primers. TCRdb's copy holds only in-frame clones and misses some; the assay was immunoSEQ multiplex PCR. Of over 150,000 clones listed, roughly 86% are singletons. Between the trimmed V and J ends, which lost 10 bases and 4 bases, there was a span of 21 bases. Germline CDR1 is SNHLY and CDR2 is FYNNEI. This CDR3 has 15 residues. The sequence derives from a girl aged 5-17 years in good health and CMV-seropositive. The V call is TRBV2, the J call TRBJ2-3; possible D gene TRBD2, 5 bases. Source material: PBMCs. The CDR3 nucleotides read TGTGCCACCCTGTACGGACGGGAAGGATCAGATACGCAGTATTTT. Amino acids: CATLYGREGSDTQYF.